One sample yielded the 3 T cell receptor beta chains listed below, sequenced in a study of shared clonotypes between healthy human individuals. Assay: immunoSEQ multiplex PCR; the TCRdb copy retains only in-frame clones and omits some. The data contain 2 million to 3 million clones, more than 90% of them seen just once; the ten biggest clones take up under 0.15%. Material for sequencing was naive CD4+ T cells sorted from blood. Subset of the sample: CD45RA+ positively selected. Receptors were obtained from a man aged 18 to 30 in good health.

This chain links TRBV30 with TRBJ2-6; D uncertain. Deletions cut 4 bases from V and 2 bases from J, with 3 bases between. This CDR3 has 12 residues. Germline CDR1 and CDR2: GTSNPN and SVGIG (reference sequence). CDR3 sequence (DNA): TGTGCCTGGAATCCTGGGGCCAACGTCCTGACTTTC. This encodes CAWNPGANVLTF. Filled out from reference TRBV30 and TRBJ2-6, the complete variable domain reads SQTIHQWPATLVQPVGSPLSLECTVEGTSNPNLYWYRQAAGRGLQLLFYSVGIGQISSEVPQNLSASRPQDRQFILSSKKLLLSDSGFYLCAWNPGANVLTFGAGSRLTVL.

V and J are TRBV7-8 and TRBJ1-1; unclear D gene. This CDR3 contains 14 residues. Germline values: CDR1 SGHVS, CDR2 FQNEAQ. V lost 2 bases and J 1 base, leaving 8 bases between the germline ends. The CDR3 spells CASSLYPENTEAFF. DNA of the CDR3: TGTGCCAGCAGCTTATATCCAGAGAACACTGAAGCTTTCTTT.

The chain uses TRBV10-3 and TRBJ1-2; D is possibly TRBD1 (6 bases). CDR3 length: 13 residues. The V end lost 6 bases, the J end lost 4 bases, and 12 bases lay between the germline ends. Germline CDR1 is ENHRY and CDR2 is SYGVKD. The CDR3 here is CAISADRLYGYTF. CDR3 in DNA: TGTGCCATCAGCGCCGACAGGCTCTATGGCTACACCTTC.